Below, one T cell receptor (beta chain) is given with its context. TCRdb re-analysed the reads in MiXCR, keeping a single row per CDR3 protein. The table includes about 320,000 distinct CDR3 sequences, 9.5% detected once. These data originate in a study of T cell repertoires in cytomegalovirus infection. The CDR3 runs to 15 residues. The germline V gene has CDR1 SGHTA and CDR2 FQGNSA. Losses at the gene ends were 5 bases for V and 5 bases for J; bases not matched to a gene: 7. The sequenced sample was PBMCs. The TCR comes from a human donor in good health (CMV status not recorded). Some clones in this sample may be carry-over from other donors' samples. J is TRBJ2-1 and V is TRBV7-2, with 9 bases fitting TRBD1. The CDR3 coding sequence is TGTGCCAGCAGCGTCGGACAGGGGATACACAATGAGCAGTTCTTC. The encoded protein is CASSVGQGIHNEQFF. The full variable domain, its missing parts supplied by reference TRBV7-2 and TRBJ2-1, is GAGVSQSPSNKVTEKGKDVELRCDPISGHTALYWYRQSLGQGLEFLIYFQGNSAPDKSGLPSDRFSAERTGGSVSTLTIQRTQQEDSAVYLCASSVGQGIHNEQFFGPGTRLTVL.